This TCR beta chain is from a study of blood T cell repertoires in COVID-19. The CDR3 totals 13 residues. Trimming took 11 bases from V and 0 from J; bases not matched to a gene: 7. Per the original data handling: Reference gene primer amplification gave estimated nucleated cell counts. Clones were read by immunoSEQ multiplex PCR, and TCRdb kept only the in-frame ones, dropping some. V and J calls and clone size follow that table, whereas D and trimming were derived from the DNA. Of 130,000 to 150,000 clones in the sample, roughly 76% were seen once. The specimen was peripheral blood. The chain links TRBV23-1 to TRBJ2-7, with 7 bases aligning to TRBD1. TRBV23-1 has ORF status, its function being uncertain. The TCR originated in a human donor with acute or convalescent COVID-19. The donor label of this sample is uncertain. CDR3 residues: CAYYGDSSYEQYF. The CDR3 coding sequence is TGCGCCTACTATGGGGACAGCTCCTACGAGCAGTACTTC.